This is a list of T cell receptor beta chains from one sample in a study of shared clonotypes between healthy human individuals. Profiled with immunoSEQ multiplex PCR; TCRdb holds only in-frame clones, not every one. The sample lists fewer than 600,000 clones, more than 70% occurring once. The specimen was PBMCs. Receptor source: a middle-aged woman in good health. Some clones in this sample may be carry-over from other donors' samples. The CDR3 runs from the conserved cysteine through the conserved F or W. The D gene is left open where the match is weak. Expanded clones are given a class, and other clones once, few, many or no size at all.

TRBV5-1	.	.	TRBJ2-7	TGCGCCAGCAGTAGCGGAGAAACGGGGGAGCAGTACTTC	CASSSGETGEQYF
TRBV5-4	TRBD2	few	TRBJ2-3	TGTGCCAGCAGCCTCGAGCGGGAGGCGGGGGATACGCAGTATTTT	CASSLEREAGDTQYF
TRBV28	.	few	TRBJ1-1	TGTGCCAGCAGGGAAGGACGGCTGAACACTGAAGCTTTCTTT	CASREGRLNTEAFF
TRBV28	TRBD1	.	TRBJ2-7	TGTGCCAGCAGTTTAGGCCTGGGGACAGGGGGTTGGAGAGAGCAGTACTTC	CASSLGLGTGGWREQYF
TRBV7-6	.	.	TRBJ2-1	TGTGCCAGCAGCCCAGCCCCTGGCCCCTACAATGAGCAGTTCTTC	CASSPAPGPYNEQFF
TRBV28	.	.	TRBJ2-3	TGTGCCAGCAGTTCAGACACAGATACGCAGTATTTT	CASSSDTDTQYF
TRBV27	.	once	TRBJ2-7	TGTGCCAGCAGTTGGGCCGGAGGGGGCTACGAGCAGTACTTC	CASSWAGGGYEQYF
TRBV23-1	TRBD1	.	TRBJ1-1	TGCGCCAGCAGTCAATCGACTAATAGACAGGGTCACACTGAAGCTTTCTTT	CASSQSTNRQGHTEAFF
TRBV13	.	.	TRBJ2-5	TGTGCCAGCAGGCGGGGGCTGGAGACCCAGTACTTC	CASRRGLETQYF
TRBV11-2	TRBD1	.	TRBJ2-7	TGTGCCAGCAGCTTCCAGGGGGCGCGGTACGAGCAGTACTTC	CASSFQGARYEQYF
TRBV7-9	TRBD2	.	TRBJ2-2	TGTGCCAGCAGCTCGGGACTAGCGGCGAACACCGGGGAGCTGTTTTTT	CASSSGLAANTGELFF
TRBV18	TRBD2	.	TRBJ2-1	TGTGCCAGCTCACGATCCGGGACTAGCGGGGCAACCTACAATGAGCAGTTCTTC	CASSRSGTSGATYNEQFF
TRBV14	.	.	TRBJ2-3	TGTGCCAGCAGCCAAGTACGAGGGGCAGATACGCAGTATTTT	CASSQVRGADTQYF
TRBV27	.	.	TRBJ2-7	TGTGCCAGCAGTTCTTGGGACCCAGGAAGGTCTGGTTACGAGCAGTACTTC	CASSSWDPGRSGYEQYF
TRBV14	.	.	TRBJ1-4	TGTGCCAGCAGCCAAGCCGCGCTCCTCGGATATGAAAAACTGTTTTTT	CASSQAALLGYEKLFF
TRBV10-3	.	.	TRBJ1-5	TGTGCCATCAGTGCCGGGGGCTGGAGCAATCAGCCCCAGCATTTT	CAISAGGWSNQPQHF
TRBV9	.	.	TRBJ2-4	TGTGCCAGCAGCGTAGCCTCAAGTCTAGCCAAAAACATTCAGTACTTC	CASSVASSLAKNIQYF
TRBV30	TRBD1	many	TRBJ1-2	TGTGCCTGGAGGTGGACAGGGGCGGGCTATGGCTACACCTTC	CAWRWTGAGYGYTF
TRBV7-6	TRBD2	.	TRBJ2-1	TGTGCCAGCAGCTCAGGGGGCCTAGCGGGAGTAAATGAGCAGTTCTTC	CASSSGGLAGVNEQFF
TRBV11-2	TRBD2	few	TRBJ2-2	TGTGCCAGCAGCCATTGGGGACTAGCGGCCGGGGAGCTGTTTTTT	CASSHWGLAAGELFF
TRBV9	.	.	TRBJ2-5	TGTGCCAGCAGCGTATCAGGGGCAGAGACCCAGTACTTC	CASSVSGAETQYF
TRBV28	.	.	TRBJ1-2	TGTGCCAGCAGCCCCCCCGGCAGGGTTGATGGCTACACCTTC	CASSPPGRVDGYTF
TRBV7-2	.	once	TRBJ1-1	TGTGCCAGCAGCCCCTCAAAGAACACTGAAGCTTTCTTT	CASSPSKNTEAFF
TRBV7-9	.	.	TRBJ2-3	TGTGCCACCATAGTCACAGATACGCAGTATTTT	CATIVTDTQYF
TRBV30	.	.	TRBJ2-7	TGTGCCTGGATCCCAACCCAGCGCTACTACGAGCAGTACTTC	CAWIPTQRYYEQYF
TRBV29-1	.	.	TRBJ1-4	TGCAGCGTTGCTCAGGCTAATGAAAAACTGTTTTTT	CSVAQANEKLFF
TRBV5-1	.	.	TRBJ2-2	TGCGCCAGCAGCTTGGGAGCGGTACAAACCGGGGAGCTGTTTTTT	CASSLGAVQTGELFF
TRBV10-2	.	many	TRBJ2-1	TGCGCCAGCAGCGGGAGCCCCTACAATGAGCAGTTCTTC	CASSGSPYNEQFF
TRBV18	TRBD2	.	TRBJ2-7	TGTGCCAGCTCACCTCTCGGGACTAGACACTACGAGCAGTACTTC	CASSPLGTRHYEQYF
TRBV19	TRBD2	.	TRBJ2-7	TGTGCCAGTAGTCTCCGGGGTAGCGGGCCCTACGAGCAGTACTTC	CASSLRGSGPYEQYF
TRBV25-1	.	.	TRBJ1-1	TGTGCCAGCAGTGAAGGTCAGTCGGCAGGAGAAGCTTTCTTT	CASSEGQSAGEAFF
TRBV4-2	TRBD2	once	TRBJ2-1	TGTGCCAGCAGCCAAGACGGGACTAGCGCCTCCTACAATGAGCAGTTCTTC	CASSQDGTSASYNEQFF
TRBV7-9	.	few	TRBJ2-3	TGTGCCAGCAGCTTAGTTAGGGGAACAGATACGCAGTATTTT	CASSLVRGTDTQYF
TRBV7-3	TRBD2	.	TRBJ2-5	TGTGCCAGCAGCCCTAGCGGGAGAGGGGAGACCCAGTACTTC	CASSPSGRGETQYF
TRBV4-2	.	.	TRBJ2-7	TGTGCCAGCAGCAGAGAGGCGCCACGGATCGGCGAGCAGTACTTC	CASSREAPRIGEQYF
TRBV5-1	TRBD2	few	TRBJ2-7	TGCGCCAGCAGCGACGTGGGAGGGGCCTACGAGCAGTACTTC	CASSDVGGAYEQYF
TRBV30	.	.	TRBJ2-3	TGTGCCTGGAGTCCACTTTGGGGCACAGATACGCAGTATTTT	CAWSPLWGTDTQYF
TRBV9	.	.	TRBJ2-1	TGTGCCAGCAGCGAGGGGCCCGGCGGGGCAGGCTACAATGAGCAGTTCTTC	CASSEGPGGAGYNEQFF
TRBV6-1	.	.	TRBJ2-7	TGTGCCAGCAGTGAAGCGCTAGGCCGGTCAGGCTACGAGCAGTACTTC	CASSEALGRSGYEQYF
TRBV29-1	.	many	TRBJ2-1	TGCAGCGTTGGCCTGTTGGACAGATACAATGAGCAGTTCTTC	CSVGLLDRYNEQFF
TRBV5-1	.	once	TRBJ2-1	TGCGCCAGCAGCTTGGAGGGAGGACCCTACAATGAGCAGTTCTTC	CASSLEGGPYNEQFF
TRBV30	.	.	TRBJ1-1	TGTGCCTGGAGTGGAGACACCTATGTGAACACTGAAGCTTTCTTT	CAWSGDTYVNTEAFF
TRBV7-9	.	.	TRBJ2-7	TGTGCCAGCAGCCAGACCGGTGTCTACGAGCAGTACTTC	CASSQTGVYEQYF
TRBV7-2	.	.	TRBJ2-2	TGTGCCAGCAGTCTTTACCGGGCCAACACCGGGGAGCTGTTTTTT	CASSLYRANTGELFF
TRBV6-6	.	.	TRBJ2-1	TGTGCCAGCATTGGGGCGGGACGGGTGGATGAGCAGTTCTTC	CASIGAGRVDEQFF
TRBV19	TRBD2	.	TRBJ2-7	TGTGCCAGTAGTGAGCGGACTAGCGGGACCTACGAGCAGTACTTC	CASSERTSGTYEQYF
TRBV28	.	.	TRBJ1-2	TGTGCCAGCAGTTTGCCAGGGGACTATGGCCACACCTTC	CASSLPGDYGHTF